The clone carrying this TCR beta chain has at least ten counts. Losses at the gene ends were 0 bases for V and 10 bases for J; bases not matched to a gene: 12. Per the germline V gene, CDR1 is DFQATT and CDR2 is SNEGSKA (reference sequence). The CDR3 totals 16 residues. The sample originates from a study of T cells after yellow fever vaccination. TCRdb passed the 5' RACE reads through MiXCR, listing each CDR3 protein once. The table records 200,000 to 300,000 distinct CDR3 sequences, more than 3.5% of them present only once. The chain recombines TRBV20-1 with TRBJ2-1, with TRBD2 matching over 10 bases. Sequencing used PBMCs, obtained 15 days after the yellow fever booster vaccination. The receptor was isolated from a man aged 18 to 35 who received the YFV17D yellow fever vaccine. CDR3 DNA sequence: TGCAGTGCTAGAGATCCGGCTAGCGGGGGAGGTGAGGAGCAGTTCTTC. This encodes CSARDPASGGGEEQFF.